The 17 T cell receptor beta chains in this list originate from one sample, sequenced in a study of blood T cell repertoires in COVID-19. Profiled with immunoSEQ multiplex PCR; TCRdb holds only in-frame clones, not every one. The data show some 70,000 clones, around 88% seen once. Sequences were obtained from peripheral blood. Receptors were obtained from a woman between 70 and 85 years old with acute or convalescent COVID-19.

The chain carries TRBV29-1 and TRBJ2-2; 12 bases align to TRBD2. There are 16 residues in the CDR3. Germline V gene lookup returns CDR1 SQVTM and CDR2 ANQGSEA. Trimming removed 6 bases from V and 2 bases from J; junction bases left unmatched: 7. The CDR3 here is CSVDGLAGINTGELFF. The CDR3 DNA reads as TGCAGCGTGGACGGACTAGCGGGGATTAACACCGGGGAGCTGTTTTTT.

The CDR3 DNA follows: TGTGCCATCAACTCTGGAAACACCATATATTTT. Its translation: CAINSGNTIYF. The V call is TRBV7-2, the J call TRBJ1-3; D uncertain. With 10 bases removed from V and 0 bases from J, the gap between germline ends came to 4 bases. The germline V gene encodes CDR1 SGHTA and CDR2 FQGNSA. The CDR3 length is 11 residues. Using reference TRBV7-2 and TRBJ1-3 for the parts outside the CDR3, the full variable domain is GAGVSQSPSNKVTEKGKDVELRCDPISGHTALYWYRQSLGQGLEFLIYFQGNSAPDKSGLPSDRFSAERTGGSVSTLTIQRTQQEDSAVYLCAINSGNTIYFGEGSWLTVV.

A few counts support this clone. The chain has TRBV4-2 and TRBJ2-4, with D possibly TRBD2 on 6 matching bases. There are 13 residues in the CDR3. Deletions cut 4 bases from V and 5 bases from J, with 9 bases between. Germline V gives CDR1 LGHNA, CDR2 YNFKEQ. The CDR3 coding sequence is TGTGCCAGCAGCCCCCCGGGGGAAAACATTCAGTACTTC. Protein product: CASSPPGENIQYF.

This clone appeared once. This rearrangement joins TRBV18 to TRBJ1-1; 7 bases align to TRBD1. The CDR3 covers 14 residues. In germline, CDR1 is KGHSH, CDR2 LQKENI. The J segment lost 4 bases and the V segment lost 3 bases, leaving 5 bases of the junction unmatched. The CDR3 region has the DNA TGTGCCAGCTCACCCCGGGACAGTTCCACTGAAGCTTTCTTT. Translating it yields CASSPRDSSTEAFF.

The chain couples TRBV11-1 to TRBJ2-7, with D possibly matching TRBD1 (5 bases). Germline V gene lookup returns CDR1 SGHAT and CDR2 FQDESV (reference sequence). This CDR3 comprises 13 residues. Trimming removed 5 bases from V and 0 bases from J, with 8 bases in between. CDR3 sequence: CASSRQSSYEQYF. CDR3 nucleotide sequence: TGTGCCAGCAGCCGACAGAGCTCCTACGAGCAGTACTTC.

This sequence joins TRBV19 and TRBJ1-4, with 7 bases matching TRBD1. The CDR3 length is 18 residues. Germline V lookup: CDR1 LNHDA, CDR2 SQIVND (reference sequence). V lost 4 bases and J lost 0; bases outside the gene matches: 11. The CDR3 coding sequence is TGTGCCAGTAGTAACCGGCAGGGGGGCGTTGCAACTAATGAAAAACTGTTTTTT. Protein: CASSNRQGGVATNEKLFF. Complete variable domain (other parts from reference TRBV19 and TRBJ1-4): DGGITQSPKYLFRKEGQNVTLSCEQNLNHDAMYWYRQDPGQGLRLIYYSQIVNDFQKGDIAEGYSVSREKKESFPLTVTSAQKNPTAFYLCASSNRQGGVATNEKLFFGSGTQLSVL.

The gene calls are TRBV28 and TRBJ2-2, with 8 bases that match TRBD1. The V and J ends lost 5 bases and 3 bases, in that order; junction bases with no gene match: 5. The CDR3 loop spans 15 amino acids. Germline V gene sequence: CDR1 MDHEN, CDR2 SYDVKM. The CDR3 DNA reads TGTGCCAGCAGTACCCCGACAGGGGACACCGGGGAGCTGTTTTTT. Encoded protein: CASSTPTGDTGELFF. The entire variable domain, with the rest obtained from reference TRBV28 and TRBJ2-2, is as follows: DVKVTQSSRYLVKRTGEKVFLECVQDMDHENMFWYRQDPGLGLRLIYFSYDVKMKEKGDIPEGYSVSREKKERFSLILESASTNQTSMYLCASSTPTGDTGELFFGEGSRLTVL.

This chain joins TRBV7-9 and TRBJ1-4; D remains unclear. Germline V CDR1 and CDR2: SEHNR, FQNEAQ (reference sequence). There are 14 residues in the CDR3. V was pared by 1 base and J by 8 bases, with 11 bases between. Here the CDR3 DNA reads TGTGCCAGCAGCTTAGGATTCCCGGGGGAAAAACTGTTTTTT. Translation gives CASSLGFPGEKLFF.

The chain couples TRBV18 to TRBJ1-1; 9 bases line up with TRBD1. Unmatched junction bases numbered 5, after V lost 5 bases and J lost 4 bases. In germline, CDR1 is KGHSH, CDR2 LQKENI. The CDR3 consists of 14 residues. In DNA form, the CDR3 reads TGTGCCAGCTCAGTCGACAGGGGGTTCACTGAAGCTTTCTTT. This sequence encodes CASSVDRGFTEAFF.

The chain joins TRBV6-5 to TRBJ2-1; D is uncertain. The germline V and J ends were trimmed by 0 bases and 0 bases, with 9 bases remaining between them. The CDR3 extends over 16 amino acids. Germline CDR1 reads MNHEY; CDR2 reads SVGAGI. In DNA form, the CDR3 reads TGTGCCAGCAGTTACTCACCCGCGGACTCCTACAATGAGCAGTTCTTC. It yields the protein CASSYSPADSYNEQFF.

In the case of this clone: One end of the junction does not line up with germline, which may come from a read error. The V and J genes are TRBV30 and TRBJ1-3; D is ambiguous. CDR1 is GTSNPN and CDR2 is SVGIG in the germline V gene (reference sequence). This CDR3 has 13 amino acids. DNA of the CDR3: TGTGCCTGGAGTGGAGGGAACGGCGCGGGCGGGAATTTT. Protein: CAWSGGNGAGGNF.

The rearrangement joins TRBV14 to TRBJ2-5; a possible D gene is TRBD1 (6 bases). Trimming left V 3 bases short and J 5 bases short, with 7 bases between. Germline-derived CDR1 and CDR2 are SGHDN and FVKESK. This CDR3 spans 12 amino acids. The CDR3 reads CASSQRGETQYF. In nucleotides, the CDR3 is TGTGCCAGCAGCCAGAGGGGGGAGACCCAGTACTTC.

This clone appeared a single time. This chain links TRBV30 with TRBJ2-7, with a tentative D call TRBD1 (6 bases). This CDR3 region has 12 residues. The V end was cut by 2 bases, the J end by 4 bases, with 9 bases between. Germline loops: CDR1 GTSNPN, CDR2 SVGIG (reference sequence). The CDR3 is CAWSSQGYEQYF. DNA for the CDR3: TGTGCCTGGAGTTCTCAGGGGTACGAGCAGTACTTC.

This chain joins TRBV11-2 and TRBJ2-2; TRBD2 matches 10 bases. Losses at the gene ends were 5 bases for V and 8 bases for J; bases not matched to a gene: 5. Looked up from germline, CDR1 is SGHAT and CDR2 is FQNNGV. The CDR3 extends over 14 amino acids. The CDR3 here is CASSGEGLAGELFF. The CDR3 nucleotides read TGTGCCAGCAGCGGAGAGGGACTAGCGGGGGAGCTGTTTTTT.

The chain joins TRBV19 to TRBJ1-6; the D gene is possibly TRBD1 (6 bases). Germline loops: CDR1 LNHDA, CDR2 SQIVND (reference sequence). The CDR3 spans 17 residues. V lost 3 bases to trimming and J lost 0 bases, with 12 bases between them. The CDR3 sequence: CASSILLQGSYNSPLHF. CDR3 in DNA: TGTGCCAGTAGTATCCTCCTACAGGGCTCCTATAATTCACCCCTCCACTTT.

The chain has TRBV19 and TRBJ1-2; D is perhaps TRBD1 (5 bases). Germline V CDR1 and CDR2: LNHDA, SQIVND (reference sequence). Trimming stripped 2 bases from V and 0 bases from J, with 10 bases between. CDR3 length: 15 residues. The CDR3 is CASSIIQGSNYGYTF. The CDR3 DNA sequence: TGTGCCAGTAGTATAATCCAGGGCTCTAACTATGGCTACACCTTC.

The rearrangement joins TRBV6-1 to TRBJ1-5; 11 bases map to TRBD1. The length of the CDR3 is 17 residues. CDR1 is MNHNS and CDR2 is SASEGT in the germline V gene. Unmatched junction bases numbered 11, after V lost 4 bases and J lost 6 bases. CDR3 in DNA: TGTGCCAGCAGTGTGGGGCCCGGGACAGGGGGAGGTCAGCCCCAGCATTTT. This gives the protein CASSVGPGTGGGQPQHF.